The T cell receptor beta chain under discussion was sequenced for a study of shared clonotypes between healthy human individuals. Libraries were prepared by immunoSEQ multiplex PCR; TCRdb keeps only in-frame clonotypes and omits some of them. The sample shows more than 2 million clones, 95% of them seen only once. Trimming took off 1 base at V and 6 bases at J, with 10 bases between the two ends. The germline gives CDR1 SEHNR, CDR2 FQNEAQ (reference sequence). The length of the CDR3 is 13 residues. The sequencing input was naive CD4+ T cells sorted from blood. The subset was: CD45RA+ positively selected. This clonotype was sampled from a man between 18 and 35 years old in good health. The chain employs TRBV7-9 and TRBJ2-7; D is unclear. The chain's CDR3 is CASSLVERSEQYF. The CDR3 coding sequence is TGTGCCAGCAGCTTAGTTGAGCGAAGCGAGCAGTACTTC.